This TCR beta chain was sequenced during a study of beta chain features in type 1 diabetes. Regarding this clone: Its antigen is still unknown.

The trim removed 0 bases at V and 2 bases at J, leaving 1 base unmatched. CDR3 length: 15 amino acids. Germline assignment: CDR1 SNHLY and CDR2 FYNNEI. Study outcomes and limitations: Type 1 diabetes patients had moderately but significantly shorter TCRB CDR3s in all four CD4+ subsets. Cells expressing TCR highly could be over-represented by cDNA sequencing. In type 1 diabetes patients, VDJ junctions had fewer insertions; deletions at these junctions were more frequent.

Of the isolated RNA, all was reverse transcribed, and so the sequenced material was expressed TCRB transcripts. TCRdb keeps only in-frame clones here, not all; method: immunoSEQ multiplex PCR. The sample consists of hundreds of thousands of clones, roughly an eighth of them appearing once. This receptor was identified in a man younger than 45 with type 1 diabetes. This chain uses TRBV2 with TRBJ1-3; 7 bases line up with TRBD1. Source material: naive CD4+ T cells from blood. The CDR3: CASSEAQGAGNTIYF. CDR3 DNA: TGTGCCAGCAGTGAAGCGCAGGGGGCTGGAAACACCATATATTTT. Supplemented by reference TRBV2 and TRBJ1-3, the full variable domain reads EPEVTQTPSHQVTQMGQEVILRCVPISNHLYFYWYRQILGQKVEFLVSFYNNEISEKSEIFDDQFSVERPDGSNFTLKIRSTKLEDSAMYFCASSEAQGAGNTIYFGEGSWLTVV.